Reported below is one T cell receptor (beta chain). This sample is part of a study of blood T cell repertoires in COVID-19. About the study: COVID-19 samples, acute and convalescent, were from the United States, Italy and Spain. PBMCs, B-cell-depleted T cells, or T cells provided the cDNA or gDNA that made up the material.

The V end was cut by 1 base, the J end by 5 bases, with 14 bases between. The CDR3 contains 15 residues. Germline V gene data show CDR1 as SGHAT and CDR2 as FQNNGV. Authors' processing steps: Researchers report that nucleated cell counts were estimated from reference gene primer amplification. The protocol was immunoSEQ multiplex PCR, while the TCRdb copy is restricted to in-frame clones and leaves out a portion. V and J calls and clone size come straight from that table; D and trimming were deduced from the DNA. The sample comprises about 170,000 clones, roughly 89% of which are singletons, and roughly 1.5% rests with the top ten.

This sequence joins TRBV11-2 and TRBJ2-5, with a weak D call TRBD2 (6 bases). The sample comprised peripheral blood. The clonotype was recovered from a woman between 50 and 59 years old with acute or convalescent COVID-19. CDR3 nucleotide sequence: TGTGCCAGCAGCTTAGTAGGGCGGGGCGACGAGACCCAGTACTTC. It yields the protein CASSLVGRGDETQYF.